Below, one T cell receptor (beta chain) is given with its context. The CDR3 is made up of 15 amino acids. Germline CDR1 is SEHNR and CDR2 is FQNEAQ (reference sequence). V gave up 4 bases and J gave up 4 bases, with 16 bases separating them. This entry belongs to a study of T cells in Graves' hyperthyroidism and ophthalmopathy. Authors of the study amplified TCR beta CDR3 regions from RNA transcripts. With the HTBI primer set, the TCR CDR3 went through a first round of RT-PCR. MiXCR, applied by TCRdb to the multiplex PCR reads, yields one record per CDR3 protein. The sample yields about 180,000 distinct CDR3 sequences, 15% to 20% seen once.

This TCR came from a woman between 45 and 60 years old with Graves' hyperthyroidism. The chain has TRBV7-9 and TRBJ1-2, with TRBD1 as a possible D gene (6 bases). Specimen: blood. CDR3 nucleotides: TGTGCCAGCAGCTCCTCTCAGGGGTGGAGCTATGGCTACACCTTC. Translating gives CASSSSQGWSYGYTF.